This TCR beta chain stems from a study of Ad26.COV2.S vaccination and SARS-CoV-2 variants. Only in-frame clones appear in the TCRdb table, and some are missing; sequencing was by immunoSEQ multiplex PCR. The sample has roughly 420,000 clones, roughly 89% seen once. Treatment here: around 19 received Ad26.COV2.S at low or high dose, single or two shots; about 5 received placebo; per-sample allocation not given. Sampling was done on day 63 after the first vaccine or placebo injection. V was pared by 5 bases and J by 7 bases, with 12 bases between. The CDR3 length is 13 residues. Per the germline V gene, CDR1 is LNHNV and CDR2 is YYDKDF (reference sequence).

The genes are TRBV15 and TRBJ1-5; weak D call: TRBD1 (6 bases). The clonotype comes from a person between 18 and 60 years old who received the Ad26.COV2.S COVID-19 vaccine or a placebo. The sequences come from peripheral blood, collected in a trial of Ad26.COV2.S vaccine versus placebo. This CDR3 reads CATSPLGGQPQHF. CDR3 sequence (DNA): TGTGCCACCAGCCCCCTGGGGGGCCAGCCCCAGCATTTT.